A selection of T cell receptor beta chains follows, all from one sample in a study of T-cell reconstitution after alpha-beta-depleted transplantation in children. One entry per CDR3 protein results from TCRdb running MiXCR on the PCR reads. The sample lists about 540,000 distinct CDR3 sequences, 27% occurring once. Sequenced here: PBMCs, sampled before TCRalphabeta/CD19-depleted stem cell transplant. These receptors originate from a boy under two years old with Wiskott-Aldrich syndrome, due to receive a stem cell transplant. The CDR3 runs from the conserved cysteine through the conserved F or W. A D gene is named only where the DNA matches it firmly. Clone size, where shown, is once, few, many, or a class for clones that have expanded.

TRBJ2-1	TRBV29-1	NA	few	TGCAGCGTTAGTAAGGACTTCGTTCTAAGGGAGCAGTTCTTC	CSVSKDFVLREQFF
TRBJ1-1	TRBV20-1	NA	NA	TGCAGTGCAACCAGGGGATCGAACACTGAAGCTTTCTTT	CSATRGSNTEAFF
TRBJ1-2	TRBV15	NA	NA	TGTGCCACCAGCAGAAGACAGTCTAACTATGGCTACACCTTC	CATSRRQSNYGYTF
TRBJ2-7	TRBV4-2	TRBD2	once	TGTGCCAGCAGCCTCTCGAGGGGGACTAGCGAGCAGTACTTC	CASSLSRGTSEQYF
TRBJ2-7	TRBV7-9	NA	once	TGTGCCAGCAGCCGAGATGGCAGGTTCGAGCAGTACTTC	CASSRDGRFEQYF
TRBJ1-2	TRBV29-1	NA	few	TGCAGCGTTGAAGTTGTCTATGGCTACACCTTC	CSVEVVYGYTF
TRBJ2-7	TRBV29-1	TRBD2	NA	TGCAGCGTTGAAGATCGGCGGGAGTCGGGCGAGCAGTACTTC	CSVEDRRESGEQYF
TRBJ2-3	TRBV12-3/TRBV12-4	TRBD2	NA	TGTGCCAGCAGTTTTGGGGCACTAGCGGGAGGGTTAGATACGCAGTATTTT	CASSFGALAGGLDTQYF
TRBJ2-7	TRBV7-2	NA	few	TGTGCCAGCAGCCCCACTGAGAGCTACGAGCAGTACTTC	CASSPTESYEQYF
TRBJ2-6	TRBV5-1	TRBD1	NA	TGCGCCAGCAGCAAGGGACAGGGAAGAACCGGGGCCAACGTCCTGACTTTC	CASSKGQGRTGANVLTF
TRBJ2-1	TRBV20-1	NA	NA	TGCAGTGCTAGAGACCCCGCGGTGGGACAATACAATGAGCAGTTCTTC	CSARDPAVGQYNEQFF
TRBJ2-2	TRBV9	NA	many	TGTGCCAGCAGCGTAGACTTGACCGGGGAGCTGTTTTTT	CASSVDLTGELFF
TRBJ2-5	TRBV11-2	TRBD2	few	TGTGCCAGCAGCTTAGGCGGCGGGAGGCCGGGGGAGACCCAGTACTTC	CASSLGGGRPGETQYF
TRBJ1-5	TRBV19	NA	few	TGTGCCAGTAGTATACCTGGATACAATCAGCCCCAGCATTTT	CASSIPGYNQPQHF
TRBJ2-4	TRBV20-1	NA	few	TGCAGTGCTAGATCGCGATACAGGGTTGCCAAAAACATTCAGTACTTC	CSARSRYRVAKNIQYF
TRBJ2-1	TRBV29-1	TRBD2	NA	TGCAGCGTTGAAGGGACTAGCGGGAGACGGGATGAGCAGTTCTTC	CSVEGTSGRRDEQFF
TRBJ1-1	TRBV12-3/TRBV12-4	TRBD1	NA	TGTGCCAGCAGTTTAACAGGGGAAAGTGGAGCTTTCTTT	CASSLTGESGAFF
TRBJ2-5	TRBV6-1	NA	few	TGTGCCAGCAGTGAAGCGCCGAGGATACAAGAGACCCAGTACTTC	CASSEAPRIQETQYF
TRBJ2-7	TRBV10-3	TRBD1	NA	TGTGCCATCAAGCAGGGGGACGAAACTGGCGAGCAGTACTTC	CAIKQGDETGEQYF
TRBJ2-1	TRBV5-1	NA	NA	TGCGCCAGCAGCTTGTACAGCTCCTACAATGAGCAGTTCTTC	CASSLYSSYNEQFF
TRBJ2-1	TRBV5-1	TRBD2	NA	TGCGCCAGCAGCCAACGGACTAGCGGGATTTCCTACAATGAGCAGTTCTTC	CASSQRTSGISYNEQFF
TRBJ2-5	TRBV20-1	NA	few	TGCAGTGGGACACCTGAAGAGACCCAGTACTTC	CSGTPEETQYF
TRBJ1-4	TRBV28	NA	NA	TGTGCCAGCAGCATCCCAGGAGTGGGAGAAAAACTGTTTTTT	CASSIPGVGEKLFF
TRBJ2-5	TRBV6-6	TRBD2	NA	TGTGCCAGCAAGCGGGGAGAAGAGACCCAGTACTTC	CASKRGEETQYF
TRBJ2-3	TRBV20-1	NA	once	TGCAGTGCTAGGGCGCCCGTAGACACAGATACGCAGTATTTT	CSARAPVDTDTQYF
TRBJ1-6	TRBV3-1	NA	NA	TGTGCCAGCAGCCCCTCGGGGCAGGGACTTTCACCCCTCCACTTT	CASSPSGQGLSPLHF
TRBJ2-1	TRBV11-2	TRBD2	few	TGTGCCAGCAGCACCGGACTAGCGAGACACAATGAGCAGTTCTTC	CASSTGLARHNEQFF
TRBJ2-3	TRBV29-1	NA	NA	TGCAGCGTGGATTCAGGATCGGATACGCAGTATTTT	CSVDSGSDTQYF
TRBJ2-2	TRBV7-3	NA	NA	TGTGCCAGCAGCTCCCATCCCGGGGAGCTGTTTTTT	CASSSHPGELFF
TRBJ1-2	TRBV7-2	TRBD1	NA	TGTGCCAGCATACCAAGGACAGGGGCTGGATATGGCTACACCTTC	CASIPRTGAGYGYTF
TRBJ2-5	TRBV12-3/TRBV12-4	TRBD2	few	TGTGCCAGCAGTTCCTATAGCGGGAAGGAGACCCAGTACTTC	CASSSYSGKETQYF
TRBJ2-2	TRBV10-3	TRBD2	few	TGTGCCATCAAGGGGGGGACTAGTAACACCGGGGAGCTGTTTTTT	CAIKGGTSNTGELFF
TRBJ1-6	TRBV5-1	NA	few	TGCGCCAGCAGCCCACCAGGGACCGGCGTCCATCCCCTCCACTTT	CASSPPGTGVHPLHF
TRBJ2-5	TRBV28	NA	NA	TGTGCCAGCAGTTTGCGGGTGGCTTACCAAGAGACCCAGTACTTC	CASSLRVAYQETQYF
TRBJ2-1	TRBV27	NA	NA	TGTGCCAGCAGTTTAGGCGGACGCAATCCCTCCTACAATGAGCAGTTCTTC	CASSLGGRNPSYNEQFF
TRBJ2-7	TRBV14	NA	few	TGTGCCAGCAGCCAAGGTATGAAGTACGAGCAGTACTTC	CASSQGMKYEQYF
TRBJ2-1	TRBV29-1	NA	NA	TGCAGCGTTGAAACGGACTACAATGAGCAGTTCTTC	CSVETDYNEQFF
TRBJ2-7	TRBV5-1	TRBD2	few	TGCGCCAGCAGCTTGCTACTAGCGGGAGGCGTCTCCTACGAGCAGTACTTC	CASSLLLAGGVSYEQYF
TRBJ2-1	TRBV3-1	NA	NA	TGTGCCAGCAGCCAAGAGTTTCGGCGGGGCAATGAGCAGTTCTTC	CASSQEFRRGNEQFF
TRBJ2-3	TRBV5-1	TRBD1	NA	TGCGCCAGCAGCATTGGACAGGGGGGCACAGATACGCAGTATTTT	CASSIGQGGTDTQYF
TRBJ2-4	TRBV5-1	TRBD2	NA	TGCGCCAGCAGCTTTTGGGGAAAAGCGGGAGCCGGCATTCAGTACTTC	CASSFWGKAGAGIQYF
TRBJ2-1	TRBV6-6	NA	once	TGTGCCAGCGGGGTCGAGCAGTTCTTC	CASGVEQFF
TRBJ2-7	TRBV5-1	TRBD2	few	TGCGCCAGCAGCCGGGGACTAGCGGGTCTCTACGAGCAGTACTTC	CASSRGLAGLYEQYF
TRBJ2-1	TRBV20-1	NA	few	TGCAGTGCTAGCCTGGCTCTAGGAATCAGTGAGCAGTTCTTC	CSASLALGISEQFF
TRBJ2-7	TRBV5-1	NA	NA	TGCGCCAGCAGCCCCTCGGACAGACCCCTCTACGAGCAGTACTTC	CASSPSDRPLYEQYF
TRBJ2-1	TRBV6-7	TRBD2	few	TGTGCCAGCAGTTATAGTGGGAGGGCCTACAATGAGCAGTTCTTC	CASSYSGRAYNEQFF